The 4 T cell receptor beta chains reported below all come from one sample, sequenced in a study of CD8 T cells in ankylosing spondylitis. TCRdb fed the 5' RACE reads into MiXCR, producing one record per CDR3 protein. The sample has about 130,000 distinct CDR3 sequences; roughly 8.8% are singletons. Sequencing used blood, either unsorted or a sorted T cell fraction (not recorded which). Every receptor here comes from a male donor with ankylosing spondylitis or in good health (not recorded which).

This clonotype was counted many times. The chain joins TRBV7-2 to TRBJ2-7, with 11 bases matching TRBD2. The germline CDR1 and CDR2 sequences are SGHTA and FQGNSA. The CDR3 contains 15 residues. V gave up 3 bases and J gave up 2 bases; unmatched junction bases: 3. The CDR3 coding sequence is TGTGCCAGCAGCTTCCTAGCGGGAGGTCCCTACGAGCAGTACTTC. Residues: CASSFLAGGPYEQYF.

This clonotype appeared a single time. Just one base apart from a much larger clone, this may be a read error. This sequence joins TRBV20-1 and TRBJ2-7, with 9 bases fitting TRBD2. Germline values: CDR1 DFQATT, CDR2 SNEGSKA (reference sequence). This CDR3 region has 13 residues. The DNA of the CDR3 is TGCAGTGCTCATAGCGGGAGTTCCTACAAGCAGTACTTC. Residues: CSAHSGSSYKQYF.

In its sample, this clonotype was seen many times. V and J are TRBV20-1 and TRBJ2-7; D may be TRBD1 (6 bases). This CDR3 contains 11 residues. The V gene's germline CDR1 is DFQATT and CDR2 SNEGSKA (reference sequence). The CDR3 nucleotides are TGCACAGCACAGGGAACGAACGAGCAGTACTTC. Amino acid sequence: CTAQGTNEQYF.

This clonotype was seen a few times. V and J are TRBV20-1 and TRBJ1-5; a weak D match, TRBD1 (6 bases). V lost 6 bases and J lost 2, with 26 bases in between. Germline V lookup: CDR1 DFQATT, CDR2 SNEGSKA (reference sequence). The CDR3 consists of 18 residues. CDR3 bases: TGCAGTGCCGAAGGAGGAACAGGGACGGGATATGGCAATCAGCCCCAGCATTTT. The encoded protein is CSAEGGTGTGYGNQPQHF.